This T cell receptor beta chain was profiled in a study of PD-1 blockade in classical Hodgkin lymphoma. Overall study results and limits: Newly diagnosed patients had diversity similar to the baseline diversity of complete responders.

This clone was observed once. What it recognizes is unknown. J gave up 2 bases and V 1 base, and 11 bases lay outside the gene matches. Germline CDR1 PRHDT, CDR2 FYEKMQ (reference sequence). The CDR3 has 18 residues. In every patient, relapse followed autologous stem cell transplantation, while exposure to brentuximab vedotin differed. Isolated CD8+ T cells were derived from thawed PBMCs through magnetic negative selection. Relapsed/refractory classical Hodgkin lymphoma patients had complete, partial or progressive responses. Repertoires were generated with immunoSEQ multiplex PCR, while TCRdb's copy carries only in-frame clones and drops some. This table has 10,000 to 15,000 clones, roughly 80% appearing once.

The sequencing used CD8+ T cells from blood, collected at baseline. The chain joins TRBV13 to TRBJ2-1; TRBD1 agrees at 7 bases. The clonotype comes from a human donor with classical Hodgkin lymphoma. Written as DNA, the CDR3 is TGTGCCAGCAGCTTAGTGGCGAACAGGGGTTCAACCTACAATGAGCAGTTCTTC. The encoded protein is CASSLVANRGSTYNEQFF.